This T cell receptor (beta chain) was captured by sequencing in a study of brain T cells in children with intractable seizures. Overall study results and limits: Clones missing pre-surgery may reflect undersampling of that blood sample. Patients' HCMV serostatus was unknown; virus specificity rests on CDR3 similarity alone.

Method: immunoSEQ multiplex PCR; TCRdb's copy keeps in-frame clones and lacks some. The table includes around 100,000 clones, 85% to 95% detected once. As to this clone: Its antigen is unknown.

Germline V gene lookup returns CDR1 SEHNR and CDR2 FQNEAQ (reference sequence). CDR3 length: 12 residues. Trimming took 4 bases from V and 9 from J, leaving 10 bases between them. This clonotype was obtained from a boy in the first two years of life with hemimegalencephaly and intractable seizures. The chain recombines TRBV7-9 with TRBJ2-1; no clear D gene. The specimen was peripheral blood, collected at surgery. CDR3 nucleotide sequence: TGTGCCAGCAGCTCCCCAAAGGGTGAGCAGTTCTTC. This gives the protein CASSSPKGEQFF.